This T cell receptor (beta chain) was recovered during a study of blood T cell repertoires in COVID-19. Across the study: The United States, Italy and Spain were the sources of the acute and convalescent COVID-19 samples. PBMCs, B-cell-depleted T cells, or T cells were the source of the cDNA or gDNA that made up the material.

Assay used: immunoSEQ multiplex PCR; TCRdb lists only in-frame clones, some missing. There are 250,000 to 350,000 clones in the sample; about nine tenths occur only once, and about 2.4% lies in the top ten. This CDR3 is built from 18 residues. Germline V gene sequence: CDR1 SGHTA, CDR2 FQGTGA. The V gene lost 4 bases and the J gene lost 0 bases, with 16 bases spanning the gap. The age range of participants was about 18 to 100 years, with residence in under 25 US areas. The chain uses TRBV7-3 and TRBJ2-6; a weak D match, TRBD1 (6 bases). Source material: PBMCs or T cells enriched from blood (not recorded which). The TCR comes from a man aged 55 to 69 who had recovered from COVID-19. Here the CDR3 reads CASSYLLTGSSGANVLTF. The CDR3 nucleotides read TGTGCCAGCAGCTACTTACTCACAGGGAGCTCTGGGGCCAACGTCCTGACTTTC.